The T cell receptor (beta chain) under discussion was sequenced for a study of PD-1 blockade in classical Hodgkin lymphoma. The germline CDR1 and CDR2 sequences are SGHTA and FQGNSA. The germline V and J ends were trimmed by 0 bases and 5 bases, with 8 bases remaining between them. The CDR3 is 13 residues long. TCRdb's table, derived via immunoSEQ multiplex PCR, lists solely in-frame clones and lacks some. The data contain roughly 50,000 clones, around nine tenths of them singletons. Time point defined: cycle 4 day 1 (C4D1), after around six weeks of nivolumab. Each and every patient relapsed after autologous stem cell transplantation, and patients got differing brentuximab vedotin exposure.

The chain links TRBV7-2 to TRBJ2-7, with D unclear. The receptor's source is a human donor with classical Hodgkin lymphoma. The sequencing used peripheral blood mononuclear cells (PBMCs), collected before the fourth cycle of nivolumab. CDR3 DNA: TGTGCCAGCAGCTTAGCGGGCCATAACGAGCAGTACTTC. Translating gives CASSLAGHNEQYF.